These 3 T cell receptor beta chains were all obtained from the same sample, sequenced in a study of blood T cells in healthy people across ages. Together with a sample-barcoded 5' primer, a J-beta primer mix was included in a second PCR lasting about 6 to 11 cycles. TCRdb fed the 5' RACE reads into MiXCR, producing one record per CDR3 protein. The repertoire consists of 550,000 to 700,000 distinct CDR3 sequences, with 25% to 30% occurring once and the leading ten covering 15% to 20%. Sequences were obtained from blood. Receptor source: a woman in her 70s in good health.

The V and J genes are TRBV18 and TRBJ1-4; 7 bases fit TRBD1. The trim removed 2 bases at V and 8 bases at J, leaving 5 bases unmatched. The CDR3 runs to 14 residues. The germline V gene encodes CDR1 KGHSH and CDR2 LQKENI. The CDR3 DNA reads as TGTGCCAGCTCACCAATGCAGGGACAGGAAAAACTGTTTTTT. It specifies CASSPMQGQEKLFF.

This clonotype occurred a few times. A read error may account for a junction end that differs from germline. This chain joins TRBV5-8 and TRBJ1-1, with 8 nucleotides matching TRBD1. The CDR3 loop spans 14 amino acids. CDR1 and CDR2 (germline): SGHTS, YDEGEE. For the CDR3, the DNA is TGTGCCGGCAGCTTATGGACAGGGAGGTCTGAAGCTTTCTTT. Translated: CAGSLWTGRSEAFF.

The V and J genes are TRBV6-1 and TRBJ2-5, with D unresolved. The V end lost 7 bases, the J end lost 5 bases, and 20 bases lay between the germline ends. Per the germline V gene, CDR1 is MNHNS and CDR2 is SASEGT. The CDR3 covers 15 residues. The CDR3 sequence is CASTRGRDEFETQYF. CDR3 coding DNA: TGTGCCAGCACCAGAGGAAGGGATGAATTCGAGACCCAGTACTTC.